These 20 T cell receptor beta chains came from one sample sequenced in a study of blood T cell repertoires in COVID-19. Method: immunoSEQ multiplex PCR; TCRdb's copy keeps in-frame clones and lacks some. The sample shows about 200,000 clones, about four fifths of them seen only once. The sequenced sample consisted of PBMCs or T cells enriched from blood (not recorded which). These receptors all come from a man aged 40-50 years who had recovered from COVID-19.

The chain has TRBV12-3 or TRBV12-4 and TRBJ2-1; a weak D match, TRBD2 (5 bases). Trimming removed 3 bases from V and 9 bases from J, with 9 bases in between. The CDR3 is made up of 12 amino acids. The CDR3 sequence is CASSFSRGEQFF. CDR3 DNA: TGTGCCAGCAGTTTCTCTCGGGGTGAGCAGTTCTTC.

The chain carries TRBV12-3 or TRBV12-4 and TRBJ1-2, with D hard to call. CDR3 length: 13 amino acids. V was trimmed by 5 bases and J by 7 bases, leaving 14 bases between them. The CDR3 loop is CASSPDGLVGYTF. CDR3 bases: TGTGCCAGCAGTCCCGACGGACTGGTTGGCTACACCTTC.

The chain uses TRBV3-1 (or the pseudogene TRBV3-2) and TRBJ1-3; D is perhaps TRBD1 (5 bases). Germline CDR1 and CDR2: LGHDT and YNNKEL (reference sequence). This CDR3 spans 18 amino acids. V was pared by 1 base and J by 1 base, with 17 bases between. The CDR3: CASSQVYASGGSGNTIYF. The CDR3 DNA reads TGTGCCAGCAGCCAAGTGTATGCTTCGGGGGGGTCTGGAAACACCATATATTTT.

The V call is TRBV5-8, the J call TRBJ2-1; perhaps TRBD2 as D (7 bases). CDR1 is SGHTS and CDR2 is YDEGEE in the germline V gene. V was clipped by 4 bases and J by 2 bases, with 13 bases between them. The CDR3 runs 15 residues. The chain's CDR3 is CASSPLGGPYNEQFF. DNA for the CDR3: TGTGCCAGCAGCCCCCTCGGGGGGCCCTACAATGAGCAGTTCTTC.

Regarding this clone: An end of the junction differs from the germline gene, which may be a read error. The J gene is TRBJ1-2, the V gene TRBV27, with D perhaps matching TRBD1 (5 bases). Germline V CDR1 and CDR2: MNHEY, SMNVEV (reference sequence). The CDR3 runs 13 residues. CDR3 sequence reads: CASSYGFGGEESF. The CDR3 bases are TGTGCCAGCAGTTATGGTTTCGGGGGGGAGGAATCCTTC.

This chain links TRBV5-4 with TRBJ1-3, with D possibly TRBD1 on 5 matching bases. Per the germline V gene, CDR1 is SGHNT and CDR2 is YYREEE (reference sequence). This CDR3 comprises 14 residues. V gave up 4 bases and J gave up 3 bases, with 11 bases separating them. The CDR3 here is CASSLQGGGNTIYF. DNA for the CDR3: TGTGCCAGCAGCCTGCAGGGAGGTGGAAACACCATATATTTT.

This sequence joins TRBV5-1 and TRBJ1-6; the D is unclear. CDR1 and CDR2 (germline): SGHRS, YFSETQ. The CDR3 contains 14 residues. V lost 4 bases, J lost 7 bases, and 12 bases lay in between. This CDR3 reads CASSLRVGNSPLHF. The CDR3 DNA follows: TGCGCCAGCAGCCTCCGGGTCGGGAATTCACCCCTCCACTTT.

This clone was counted only a few times. J is TRBJ2-2 and V is TRBV28, with a weak D call TRBD1 (6 bases). The V end lost 8 bases, the J end lost 5 bases, and 21 bases lay between the germline ends. The CDR3 contains 16 residues. Germline V gene lookup returns CDR1 MDHEN and CDR2 SYDVKM. Here the CDR3 DNA reads TGTGCCAGCTCTTTAAGAGGCAGGGGCGGGACCGGGGAGCTGTTTTTT. As protein: CASSLRGRGGTGELFF.

The rearrangement joins TRBV5-1 to TRBJ2-2, with TRBD2 as a possible D gene (5 bases). Trimming took 4 bases from V and 2 from J, leaving 15 bases between them. The CDR3 spans 16 residues. Germline loops: CDR1 SGHRS, CDR2 YFSETQ. CDR3 loop: CASSKRERLNTGELFF. The CDR3 region has the DNA TGCGCCAGCAGCAAAAGAGAGCGGCTTAACACCGGGGAGCTGTTTTTT.

The rearrangement links TRBV4-1 to TRBJ2-5; TRBD2 matches 7 bases. CDR1 MGHRA and CDR2 YSYEKL come from the germline V gene. The CDR3 runs 15 residues. J gave up 1 base and V 2 bases, and 4 bases lay outside the gene matches. The CDR3 loop is CASSQYWGGQETQYF. For the CDR3, the DNA is TGCGCCAGCAGCCAATATTGGGGGGGCCAAGAGACCCAGTACTTC.

This chain connects TRBV27 to TRBJ1-1; the D gene is possibly TRBD1 (6 bases). The germline V gene has CDR1 MNHEY and CDR2 SMNVEV (reference sequence). Trimming stripped 4 bases from V and 5 bases from J, with 20 bases between. This CDR3 is built from 16 residues. The CDR3: CASSSIKTQGGTEAFF. DNA for the CDR3: TGTGCCAGCAGTTCCATCAAAACACAGGGAGGGACTGAAGCTTTCTTT.

The chain is built from TRBV25-1 and TRBJ1-1; D uncertain. V gave up 8 bases and J gave up 5 bases, with 12 bases separating them. From germline, CDR1 is MGHDK and CDR2 SYGVNS. This CDR3 spans 12 amino acids. The CDR3 reads CASCSPATEAFF. The CDR3 region has the DNA TGTGCCAGCTGCTCCCCCGCGACTGAAGCTTTCTTT.

The chain links TRBV4-3 to TRBJ2-3; D not certain. Trimming stripped 0 bases from V and 5 bases from J, with 6 bases between. Germline V gives CDR1 LGHNA, CDR2 YSLEER. This CDR3 is built from 13 residues. The CDR3 region is CASSQDRVDTQYF. DNA for the CDR3: TGCGCCAGCAGCCAAGATCGGGTAGATACGCAGTATTTT.

The rearrangement links TRBV24-1 to TRBJ2-2; 8 nucleotides match TRBD1. CDR3 size: 16 residues. The J segment lost 2 bases and the V segment lost 3 bases, leaving 4 bases of the junction unmatched. Germline V lookup: CDR1 KGHDR, CDR2 SFDVKD. CDR3 nucleotide sequence: TGTGCCACCAGTGATCTTGGACAGGGAAACACCGGGGAGCTGTTTTTT. Its protein is CATSDLGQGNTGELFF.

V gene TRBV2 combines with J gene TRBJ1-6; unclear D gene. The CDR3 runs 15 residues. Germline-derived CDR1 and CDR2 are SNHLY and FYNNEI. Trimming cost V 6 bases and J 10 bases, with 19 bases left between them. CDR3 region: CASSALMEGLSPLHF. The DNA of the CDR3 is TGTGCCAGCAGCGCCCTTATGGAGGGATTATCACCCCTCCACTTT. The complete variable domain, with remaining parts taken from reference TRBV2 and TRBJ1-6, reads EPEVTQTPSHQVTQMGQEVILRCVPISNHLYFYWYRQILGQKVEFLVSFYNNEISEKSEIFDDQFSVERPDGSNFTLKIRSTKLEDSAMYFCASSALMEGLSPLHFGNGTRLTVT.

In this sample, this clone turned up once. The V call is TRBV19, the J call TRBJ1-1; the match to TRBD1 covers 7 bases. CDR3 length equals 13 residues. From germline, CDR1 is LNHDA and CDR2 SQIVND (reference sequence). The junction had 13 bases not matched to a gene; V was cut back by 7 bases and J by 11 bases. CDR3 nucleotide sequence: TGTGCCAGTACCAAATCTGACAGGGTAGGGGCTTTCTTT. Translation: CASTKSDRVGAFF.

The rearrangement uses TRBV7-3 and TRBJ2-7, with TRBD2 matching 9 bases. J lost 6 bases, V lost 1 base, and 10 bases had no gene match. The CDR3 is 16 residues long. Germline CDR1 reads SGHTA; CDR2 reads FQGTGA. The CDR3: CASSLRGGLAPSEQYF. DNA for the CDR3: TGTGCCAGCAGCTTAAGGGGGGGACTAGCCCCATCCGAGCAGTACTTC. The entire variable domain, with the rest obtained from reference TRBV7-3 and TRBJ2-7, is as follows: GAGVSQTPSNKVTEKGKYVELRCDPISGHTALYWYRQSLGQGPEFLIYFQGTGAADDSGLPNDRFFAVRPEGSVSTLKIQRTERGDSAVYLCASSLRGGLAPSEQYFGPGTRLTVT.

The V and J genes are TRBV19 and TRBJ1-6, with no clear D. CDR3 length: 14 amino acids. The germline V gene has CDR1 LNHDA and CDR2 SQIVND (reference sequence). Trimming took off 6 bases at V and 7 bases at J, with 13 bases between the two ends. The CDR3: CASRDPGKNSPLHF. In DNA, the CDR3 is TGTGCCAGTAGGGACCCCGGGAAAAATTCACCCCTCCACTTT.

This sequence joins TRBV4-1 and TRBJ1-2, with D maybe TRBD1 (6 bases). Germline V gene sequence: CDR1 MGHRA, CDR2 YSYEKL. CDR3 length: 16 residues. The V and J ends lost 0 bases and 7 bases respectively, with 18 bases between them. The CDR3 is CASSQDFGGPPGGYTF. CDR3 DNA: TGCGCCAGCAGCCAAGATTTCGGGGGGCCACCGGGTGGCTACACCTTC.

The chain is built from TRBV18 and TRBJ1-4; no firm D call. CDR1 and CDR2 from the germline V gene are KGHSH and LQKENI. V shed 5 bases and J shed 4 bases, with 14 bases lying between them. The CDR3 sequence is 15 residues long. This CDR3 is CASSVQQRLNEKLFF. The CDR3 bases are TGTGCCAGCTCAGTACAGCAACGCCTTAATGAAAAACTGTTTTTT.